This TCR beta chain was captured in a study of graft-versus-host responses after intestinal transplantation. Some clones are missing from TCRdb's copy, which holds only in-frame ones; the method was immunoSEQ multiplex PCR. Of more than 70,000 clones in the sample, about nine tenths were seen once. V lost 3 bases to trimming and J lost 8 bases, with 13 bases between them. Looked up from germline, CDR1 is MGHDK and CDR2 is SYGVNS. The CDR3 consists of 13 residues. A remark on this clone: Its matching antigen is unknown.

This sequence joins TRBV25-1 and TRBJ1-1; D might be TRBD1 (6 bases). The TCR sequence derives from a human donor who was the organ donor for an intestinal transplant. Material: unstimulated CD8+ T cells sorted from spleen or lymph node cells, obtained before transplant. The chain's CDR3 is CASSDQATGEAFF. As DNA, the CDR3 is TGTGCCAGCAGTGATCAAGCTACAGGGGAAGCTTTCTTT.